The present T cell receptor (beta chain) was sequenced within a study of CD8 T cells in Susac syndrome. RNA totalling about 0.45 to 1 ug underwent reverse transcription with random hexamers. With immunoSEQ multiplex PCR, TCR beta CDR3 was amplified across 54 Vbeta and 13 Jbeta. One entry per CDR3 protein, called by TCRdb with MiXCR from the immunoSEQ multiplex PCR reads. The table lists roughly 130,000 distinct CDR3 sequences, less than 95% of them singletons, with around 0.12% in the top ten. Bulk CD8+ and CD4+ cells came from magnetic negative isolation; CD8+ TEMRA by FACS. This CDR3 comprises 15 residues. The ends were cut back, 1 base at V and 3 bases at J, with 11 bases in the middle. Germline values: CDR1 SGHRS, CDR2 YFSETQ.

Sequenced input: CD4+ T cells from PBMCs. This TCR was sampled from a human donor with multiple sclerosis. The V and J genes are TRBV5-1 and TRBJ2-1; tentative D call: TRBD1 (5 bases). The CDR3 DNA reads TGCGCCAGCAGCTTGCGGCAGGGCCACTACAATGAGCAGTTCTTC. Translated, it gives CASSLRQGHYNEQFF. The whole variable domain, filled in from reference TRBV5-1 and TRBJ2-1, reads KAGVTQTPRYLIKTRGQQVTLSCSPISGHRSVSWYQQTPGQGLQFLFEYFSETQRNKGNFPGRFSGRQFSNSRSEMNVSTLELGDSALYLCASSLRQGHYNEQFFGPGTRLTVL.